This T cell receptor (beta chain) appears in the sequencing data of a study of metastatic and nonmetastatic thyroid tumors. Looking at the study overall: Malignant and benign thyroid patients had repertoires compared in peripheral blood and tumor or nodule tissue. Points from the study as a whole: Benign nodules reportedly had significantly lower TCR beta diversity than malignant thyroid tumors in blood and tumor.

Not a single patient had been given any form of treatment at any point before undergoing thyroid surgery. A word on this clone: Its matching antigen is unknown.

Original analysis: The authors used CDR3 differences across clinicopathological groups to build a distant-metastasis classifier for papillary thyroid cancer. TCRdb reassembled clones from the PCR reads with MiXCR. Clone size and V and J calls follow TCRdb, not the original study. This table holds 60,000 to 75,000 clones, 4% to 5% found once. Specimen: blood. This receptor was taken from a female donor with papillary thyroid cancer or a benign thyroid nodule (not recorded which). Some clones in this sample may be carry-over from other donors' samples.

CDR3 nucleotides: TGTGCCAGCAGTTTTAGTTTGAACACTGAAGCTTTCTTT. It translates to CASSFSLNTEAFF. This rearrangement joins TRBV6-5 to TRBJ1-1; D is undetermined. Deletions cut 4 bases from V and 0 bases from J, with 6 bases between. CDR3 length: 13 amino acids. Per germline, CDR1 MNHEY and CDR2 SVGAGI.